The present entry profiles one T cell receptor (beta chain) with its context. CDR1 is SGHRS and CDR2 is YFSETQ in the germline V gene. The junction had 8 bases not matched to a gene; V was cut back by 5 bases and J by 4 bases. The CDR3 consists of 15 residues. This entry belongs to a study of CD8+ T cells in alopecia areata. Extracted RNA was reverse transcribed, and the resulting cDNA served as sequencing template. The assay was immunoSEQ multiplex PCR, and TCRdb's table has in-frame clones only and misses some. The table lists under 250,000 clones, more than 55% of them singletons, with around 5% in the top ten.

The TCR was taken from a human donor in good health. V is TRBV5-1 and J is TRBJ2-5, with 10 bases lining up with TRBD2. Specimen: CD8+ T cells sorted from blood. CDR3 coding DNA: TGCGCCAGCAGATTAGTAGCGGGGGGCTCAGAGACCCAGTACTTC. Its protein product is CASRLVAGGSETQYF.